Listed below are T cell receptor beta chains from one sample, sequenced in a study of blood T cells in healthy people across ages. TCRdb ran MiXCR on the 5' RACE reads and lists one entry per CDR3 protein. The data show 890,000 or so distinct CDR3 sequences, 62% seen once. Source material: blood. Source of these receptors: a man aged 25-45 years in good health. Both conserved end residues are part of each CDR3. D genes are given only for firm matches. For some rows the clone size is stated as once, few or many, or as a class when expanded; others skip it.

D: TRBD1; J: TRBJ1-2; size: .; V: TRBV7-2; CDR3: CASSRKGQGDYGYTF; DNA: TGTGCCAGCAGCCGCAAAGGACAGGGCGACTATGGCTACACCTTC
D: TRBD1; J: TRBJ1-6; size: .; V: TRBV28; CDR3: CASSQYRGLNSPLHF; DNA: TGTGCCAGCAGTCAATACAGGGGGCTGAATTCACCCCTCCACTTT
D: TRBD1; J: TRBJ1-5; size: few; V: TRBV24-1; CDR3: CATSGTDMSRQPQHF; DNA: TGTGCCACCAGCGGGACAGATATGTCCCGACAGCCCCAGCATTTT
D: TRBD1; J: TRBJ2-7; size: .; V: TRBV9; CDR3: CASSGTGGASSYEQYF; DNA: TGTGCCAGCAGCGGTACAGGGGGCGCAAGCTCCTACGAGCAGTACTTC
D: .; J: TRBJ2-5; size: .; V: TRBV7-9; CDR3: CASSPYPENEQYF; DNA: TGTGCCAGCAGCCCATATCCCGAAAATGAGCAGTACTTC
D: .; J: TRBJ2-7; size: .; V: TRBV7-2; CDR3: CASSFWLGESSYEQYF; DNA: TGTGCCAGCAGCTTTTGGTTGGGGGAGAGCTCCTACGAGCAGTACTTC
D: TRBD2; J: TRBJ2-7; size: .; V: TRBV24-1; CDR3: CATSDPTSGGYNEQYF; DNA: TGTGCCACCAGTGACCCTACTAGCGGGGGTTACAATGAGCAGTACTTC
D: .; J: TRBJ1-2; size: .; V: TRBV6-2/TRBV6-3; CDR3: CASSLGGDAYGYTF; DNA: TGTGCCAGCAGCCTCGGTGGGGACGCCTATGGCTACACCTTC
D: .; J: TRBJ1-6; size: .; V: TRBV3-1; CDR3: CASSQGQGARNSPLHF; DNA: TGTGCCAGCAGCCAAGGACAAGGGGCTCGGAATTCACCCCTCCACTTT
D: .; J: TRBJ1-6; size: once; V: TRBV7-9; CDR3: CASSLALTFGGDSPLHF; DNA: TGTGCCAGCAGCTTAGCCCTCACCTTCGGGGGGGATTCACCCCTCCACTTT
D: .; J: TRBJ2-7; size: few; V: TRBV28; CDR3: CASLTGNSYEQYF; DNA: TGTGCCAGTCTTACAGGAAACTCCTACGAGCAGTACTTC
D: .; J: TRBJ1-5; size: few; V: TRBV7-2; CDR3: CASSLDPGSNQPQHF; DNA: TGTGCCAGCAGCTTAGACCCTGGGAGCAATCAGCCCCAGCATTTT
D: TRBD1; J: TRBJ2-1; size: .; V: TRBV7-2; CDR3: CASSEEGTGVINEQFF; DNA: TGTGCCAGCAGCGAAGAAGGGACAGGGGTTATCAATGAGCAGTTCTTC
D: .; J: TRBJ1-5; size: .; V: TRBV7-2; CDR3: CASSLQKGDQPQHF; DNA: TGTGCCAGCAGCTTACAAAAGGGGGATCAGCCCCAGCATTTT
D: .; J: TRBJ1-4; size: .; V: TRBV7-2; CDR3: CASSLRGDREKLFF; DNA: TGTGCCAGCAGCCTACGGGGGGATCGTGAAAAACTGTTTTTT
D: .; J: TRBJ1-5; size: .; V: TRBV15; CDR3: CATSSQGQGRGNQPQHF; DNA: TGTGCCACTTCTTCCCAGGGGCAGGGAAGAGGCAATCAGCCCCAGCATTTT